Listed here are 24 T cell receptor beta chains from one sample, sequenced in a study of PD-1 blockade in classical Hodgkin lymphoma. This table comes from immunoSEQ multiplex PCR, and its TCRdb copy is limited to in-frame clones, with some not included. The sample yields about 94,000 clones, approximately 92% seen once. All trial patients relapsed after autologous stem cell transplantation. The sequencing here drew on peripheral blood mononuclear cells (PBMCs), taken before the second cycle of nivolumab. These receptors were obtained from a human donor with classical Hodgkin lymphoma.

This rearrangement joins TRBV28 to TRBJ2-7, with 11 nucleotides matching TRBD2. Per the germline V gene, CDR1 is MDHEN and CDR2 is SYDVKM. The CDR3 has 15 residues. Trimming removed 3 bases from V and 0 bases from J; junction bases left unmatched: 1. The CDR3 region is CASSFGTSGSYEQYF. DNA of the CDR3: TGTGCCAGCAGTTTCGGGACTAGCGGCTCCTACGAGCAGTACTTC. Variable domain in full (rest from reference TRBV28 and TRBJ2-7): DVKVTQSSRYLVKRTGEKVFLECVQDMDHENMFWYRQDPGLGLRLIYFSYDVKMKEKGDIPEGYSVSREKKERFSLILESASTNQTSMYLCASSFGTSGSYEQYFGPGTRLTVT.

V gene TRBV19 combines with J gene TRBJ2-1; unclear D gene. CDR1 is LNHDA and CDR2 is SQIVND in the germline V gene (reference sequence). The CDR3 loop spans 14 amino acids. The germline V and J ends were trimmed by 6 bases and 7 bases, with 16 bases remaining between them. The CDR3 here is CASRGRRESNEQFF. CDR3 DNA: TGTGCCAGTAGAGGTCGTAGGGAATCTAATGAGCAGTTCTTC.

The chain has TRBV28 and TRBJ1-1, with D uncertain. Trimming left V 4 bases short and J 3 bases short, with 15 bases between. Germline-derived CDR1 and CDR2 are MDHEN and SYDVKM. The CDR3 extends over 15 amino acids. Written as DNA, the CDR3 is TGTGCCAGCAGTTCCCGCCCCCAAGGGTACACTGAAGCTTTCTTT. It is translated as CASSSRPQGYTEAFF.

The rearrangement links TRBV9 to TRBJ2-7; D is perhaps TRBD2 (6 bases). The CDR3 contains 15 residues. Germline CDR1 reads SGDLS; CDR2 reads YYNGEE. V was clipped by 4 bases and J by 3 bases, with 17 bases between them. CDR3 sequence (DNA): TGTGCCAGCAGCCCGGGGGTAACCCCCCTCTACGAGCAGTACTTC. Amino acids: CASSPGVTPLYEQYF.

V and J are TRBV18 and TRBJ2-1; 7 bases are a match to TRBD1. V shed 2 bases, J shed 9 bases, and the junction held 10 bases outside the gene matches. The CDR3 sequence is 15 residues long. Germline-derived CDR1 and CDR2 are KGHSH and LQKENI. The CDR3 DNA reads TGTGCCAGCTCACCAGGCAGGGGGATTGATAGTGAGCAGTTCTTC. It yields the protein CASSPGRGIDSEQFF.

The chain combines TRBV19 with TRBJ2-3, with D tentatively TRBD1 or TRBD2 (5 bases each). V dropped 8 bases and J dropped 3 bases, with 15 bases sitting between them. CDR1 and CDR2 (germline): LNHDA, SQIVND (reference sequence). There are 14 residues in the CDR3. In DNA, the CDR3 is TGTGCCAGTGCCGCCGGGACGCCGACAGATACGCAGTATTTT. Its protein is CASAAGTPTDTQYF.

The gene calls are TRBV4-1 and TRBJ2-7; 10 positions agree with TRBD2. Germline lookup yields CDR1 MGHRA and CDR2 YSYEKL. The CDR3 runs to 15 residues. Unmatched junction bases numbered 5, after V lost 3 bases and J lost 3 bases. CDR3 nucleotides: TGCGCCAGCAGCCACGGGACTAGCGAGATCTACGAGCAGTACTTC. Encoded protein: CASSHGTSEIYEQYF.

The CDR3 region is CASSISENTEAFF. The CDR3, as DNA: TGTGCCAGTAGTATCTCAGAGAACACTGAAGCTTTCTTT. The V and J genes are TRBV19 and TRBJ1-1, with D hard to call. The V gene's germline CDR1 is LNHDA and CDR2 SQIVND (reference sequence). The CDR3 spans 13 residues. V was pared by 3 bases and J by 1 base, with 6 bases between.

The V call is TRBV13, the J call TRBJ1-6; 9 bases fit TRBD1. Germline V lookup: CDR1 PRHDT, CDR2 FYEKMQ (reference sequence). CDR3 length: 18 residues. J gave up 7 bases and V 4 bases, and 14 bases lay outside the gene matches. The DNA of the CDR3 is TGTGCCAGCAGCTCCCCCTACTCCGGGACAGGGTACAATTCACCCCTCCACTTT. This translates into CASSSPYSGTGYNSPLHF.

This CDR3 is CASSPVDSRRGEQYF. The CDR3 nucleotides are TGTGCCAGCTCACCCGTGGACTCCCGAAGGGGCGAGCAGTACTTC. This chain joins TRBV18 and TRBJ2-7, with D tentatively TRBD1 or TRBD2 (5 bases each). This CDR3 has 15 amino acids. CDR1 and CDR2 from the germline V gene are KGHSH and LQKENI. V lost 3 bases to trimming and J lost 6 bases, with 18 bases between them.

The genes are TRBV5-1 and TRBJ1-2; 10 positions agree with TRBD1. Per the germline V gene, CDR1 is SGHRS and CDR2 is YFSETQ. V trimming: 4 bases; J trimming: 5 bases; junction bases outside the gene matches: 8. The CDR3 is made up of 15 amino acids. Here the CDR3 DNA reads TGCGCCAGCAGCGCGACAGGGGGCGGTGCGTATGGCTACACCTTC. Amino acids: CASSATGGGAYGYTF.

The genes are TRBV5-4 and TRBJ2-7; D is ambiguous. CDR1 is SGHNT and CDR2 is YYREEE in the germline V gene (reference sequence). The CDR3 length is 13 residues. The V gene lost 0 bases and the J gene lost 2 bases, with 6 bases spanning the gap. CDR3 bases: TGTGCCAGCAGCTTGGGGTTTACCTACGAGCAGTACTTC. Its protein is CASSLGFTYEQYF.

The CDR3 spells CASSSLLQGGDEKLFF. The CDR3 coding sequence is TGTGCCAGCAGCTCCCTACTACAGGGAGGGGATGAAAAACTGTTTTTT. This chain uses TRBV11-2 with TRBJ1-4; D perhaps matches TRBD1 (6 bases). Germline assignment: CDR1 SGHAT and CDR2 FQNNGV. The CDR3 is 16 amino acids. The V gene lost 4 bases and the J gene lost 6 bases, with 18 bases spanning the gap.

V gene TRBV28 combines with J gene TRBJ1-1, with D unclear. CDR3 length: 15 amino acids. Trimming took off 5 bases at V and 1 base at J, with 14 bases between the two ends. Germline-derived CDR1 and CDR2 are MDHEN and SYDVKM. The CDR3 here is CASSVPTLGNTEAFF. CDR3 nucleotides: TGTGCCAGCAGTGTACCTACGTTGGGGAACACTGAAGCTTTCTTT.

V usage is TRBV7-6 and J usage is TRBJ2-3; 11 bases match TRBD1. The junction had 13 bases not matched to a gene; V was cut back by 6 bases and J by 2 bases. The CDR3 consists of 18 residues. Looked up from germline, CDR1 is SGHVS and CDR2 is FNYEAQ. The CDR3 nucleotides read TGTGCCAGCAGTTCCGGGACAGGGGGTTTCCTCCTCACAGATACGCAGTATTTT. This gives the protein CASSSGTGGFLLTDTQYF.

The CDR3 nucleotides read TGTGCCAGCAGTGACCCAGATAGCGGGAATGAGCAGTTCTTC. Translating gives CASSDPDSGNEQFF. This chain links TRBV6-4 with TRBJ2-1, with 7 positions matching TRBD2. The CDR3 length is 14 residues. The V segment lost 2 bases and the J segment 7 bases; nucleotides outside the gene matches: 5. The germline V gene encodes CDR1 MRHNA and CDR2 SNTAGT.

The chain joins TRBV2 to TRBJ2-5; 7 bases align to TRBD1. Germline V lookup: CDR1 SNHLY, CDR2 FYNNEI. The CDR3 spans 13 residues. Trimming removed 6 bases from V and 3 bases from J; junction bases left unmatched: 4. This CDR3 reads CASSRGFEETQYF. The CDR3 nucleotides are TGTGCCAGCAGCAGGGGGTTTGAAGAGACCCAGTACTTC. Looking up the rest from reference TRBV2 and TRBJ2-5 gives the full variable domain: EPEVTQTPSHQVTQMGQEVILRCVPISNHLYFYWYRQILGQKVEFLVSFYNNEISEKSEIFDDQFSVERPDGSNFTLKIRSTKLEDSAMYFCASSRGFEETQYFGPGTRLLVL.

The rearrangement joins TRBV11-1 to TRBJ2-1; the D is unclear. The CDR3 has 11 amino acids. Germline CDR1 is SGHAT and CDR2 is FQDESV (reference sequence). V lost 1 base to trimming and J lost 5 bases, with 0 bases between them. In DNA form, the CDR3 reads TGTGCCAGCAGCTTAGACAATGAGCAGTTCTTC. Protein product: CASSLDNEQFF.

The V gene is TRBV5-1, the J gene TRBJ1-5; D call uncertain. The CDR3 is 13 amino acids. Trimming left V 5 bases short and J 1 base short, with 7 bases between. CDR1 and CDR2 (germline): SGHRS, YFSETQ. The CDR3 here is CASSWGSNQPQHF. The CDR3 region has the DNA TGCGCCAGCAGTTGGGGAAGCAATCAGCCCCAGCATTTT. Using reference TRBV5-1 and TRBJ1-5 for the parts outside the CDR3, the full variable domain is KAGVTQTPRYLIKTRGQQVTLSCSPISGHRSVSWYQQTPGQGLQFLFEYFSETQRNKGNFPGRFSGRQFSNSRSEMNVSTLELGDSALYLCASSWGSNQPQHFGDGTRLSIL.

The rearrangement uses TRBV20-1 and TRBJ2-1, with D maybe TRBD2 (6 bases). The V end was cut by 7 bases, the J end by 8 bases, with 12 bases between. CDR3 length equals 11 residues. Germline V CDR1 and CDR2: DFQATT, SNEGSKA (reference sequence). The CDR3 protein is CSGFRGDEQFF. The CDR3 DNA is TGCAGTGGGTTTCGCGGGGATGAGCAGTTCTTC.

V and J are TRBV15 and TRBJ2-1; 11 bases match TRBD2. After removal of 3 bases from V and 5 bases from J, the junction contained 9 bases not matched to a gene. The CDR3 runs 17 residues. Germline CDR1 and CDR2: LNHNV and YYDKDF (reference sequence). The CDR3 DNA follows: TGTGCCACCAGCAGGTGGGGGACTAGCGGAACAAACAATGAGCAGTTCTTC. Encoded protein: CATSRWGTSGTNNEQFF. Together with reference TRBV15 and TRBJ2-1, the CDR3 gives the full variable domain: DAMVIQNPRYQVTQFGKPVTLSCSQTLNHNVMYWYQQKSSQAPKLLFHYYDKDFNNEADTPDNFQSRRPNTSFCFLDIRSPGLGDTAMYLCATSRWGTSGTNNEQFFGPGTRLTVL.

V gene TRBV7-9 combines with J gene TRBJ1-1; the match to TRBD1 covers 7 bases. The ends lost 1 base at V and 4 bases at J; junction bases unmatched: 9. This CDR3 is built from 16 residues. From germline, CDR1 is SEHNR and CDR2 FQNEAQ (reference sequence). The CDR3 region is CASSLGSGTVGTEAFF. The CDR3 DNA follows: TGTGCCAGCAGCTTAGGTTCCGGGACAGTGGGCACTGAAGCTTTCTTT.

This rearrangement joins TRBV30 to TRBJ2-1, with D maybe TRBD2 (6 bases). The germline gives CDR1 GTSNPN, CDR2 SVGIG (reference sequence). The length of the CDR3 is 12 residues. Trimming removed 1 base from V and 14 bases from J, with 15 bases in between. CDR3 in DNA: TGTGCCTGGAGTGATCCCGGGACTCCTAAGTTCTTC. It is translated as CAWSDPGTPKFF.

This chain connects TRBV27 to TRBJ2-7; the D gene is possibly TRBD1 (6 bases). The ends were cut back, 7 bases at V and 7 bases at J, with 23 bases in the middle. There are 15 residues in the CDR3. Germline CDR1 reads MNHEY; CDR2 reads SMNVEV (reference sequence). The CDR3, as DNA: TGTGCCAGCACCTATTCGGCACAGGGCTTGGGAGAGCAGTACTTC. Translating it yields CASTYSAQGLGEQYF.